These 21 T cell receptor beta chains came from one sample sequenced in a study of blood T cell repertoires in COVID-19. Repertoires were generated with immunoSEQ multiplex PCR, while TCRdb's copy carries only in-frame clones and drops some. The sample carries under 300,000 clones, about 93% recorded once. Sequenced input: PBMCs or T cells enriched from blood (not recorded which). The receptors originated from a woman aged 18-29 years who had recovered from COVID-19.

The rearrangement joins TRBV7-6 to TRBJ1-1; weak D call: TRBD1 (6 bases). Germline V gene sequence: CDR1 SGHVS, CDR2 FNYEAQ. Trimming cost V 5 bases and J 1 base, with 14 bases left between them. The CDR3 totals 15 residues. CDR3 sequence reads: CASSPWTETNTEAFF. CDR3 sequence (DNA): TGTGCCAGCAGCCCGTGGACAGAGACGAACACTGAAGCTTTCTTT. Filled out from reference TRBV7-6 and TRBJ1-1, the complete variable domain reads GAGVSQSPRYKVTKRGQDVALRCDPISGHVSLYWYRQALGQGPEFLTYFNYEAQQDKSGLPNDRFSAERPEGSISTLTIQRTEQRDSAMYRCASSPWTETNTEAFFGQGTRLTVV.

In this sample, this clone turned up once. The rearrangement uses TRBV6-5 and TRBJ2-1; 7 bases are a match to TRBD2. Germline V lookup: CDR1 MNHEY, CDR2 SVGAGI. The CDR3 has 15 residues. V shed 5 bases and J 0 bases; nucleotides not matched to a gene: 4. CDR3 DNA: TGTGCCAGCAGTCGAAGCGGGGCCTCCTACAATGAGCAGTTCTTC. It codes for CASSRSGASYNEQFF.

This clone was recorded only once. The chain carries TRBV29-1 and TRBJ1-1, with 8 bases fitting TRBD1. This CDR3 spans 13 amino acids. The junction had 5 bases not matched to a gene; V was cut back by 7 bases and J by 1 base. Looked up from germline, CDR1 is SQVTM and CDR2 is ANQGSEA. The CDR3 protein is CSAGDRTNTEAFF. CDR3 nucleotide sequence: TGCAGCGCTGGGGACAGGACGAACACTGAAGCTTTCTTT.

V and J are TRBV29-1 and TRBJ1-2; D gene uncertain. This CDR3 comprises 14 residues. The germline V gene encodes CDR1 SQVTM and CDR2 ANQGSEA. V was pared by 4 bases and J by 6 bases, with 18 bases between. Here the CDR3 reads CSVVRQDRFDGYTF. CDR3 sequence (DNA): TGCAGCGTTGTTCGGCAGGATAGGTTCGATGGCTACACCTTC. Full variable domain (remainder filled in from reference TRBV29-1 and TRBJ1-2): SAVISQKPSRDICQRGTSLTIQCQVDSQVTMMFWYRQQPGQSLTLIATANQGSEATYESGFVIDKFPISRPNLTFSTLTVSNMSPEDSSIYLCSVVRQDRFDGYTFGSGTRLTVV.

V is TRBV28 and J is TRBJ1-4, with 11 bases fitting TRBD1. Germline lookup yields CDR1 MDHEN and CDR2 SYDVKM. Trimming took 8 bases from V and 8 from J; bases not matched to a gene: 7. The CDR3 is 14 amino acids. This CDR3 reads CASSGQGAREKLFF. For the CDR3, the DNA is TGTGCCAGCTCCGGACAGGGGGCAAGGGAAAAACTGTTTTTT. Full variable domain (rest looked up from reference TRBV28 and TRBJ1-4): DVKVTQSSRYLVKRTGEKVFLECVQDMDHENMFWYRQDPGLGLRLIYFSYDVKMKEKGDIPEGYSVSREKKERFSLILESASTNQTSMYLCASSGQGAREKLFFGSGTQLSVL.

The rearrangement links TRBV19 to TRBJ1-2; D is unclear. This CDR3 has 13 amino acids. The germline V gene has CDR1 LNHDA and CDR2 SQIVND (reference sequence). The V and J ends lost 7 bases and 4 bases respectively, with 13 bases between them. CDR3: CASTMGSRYGYTF. CDR3 DNA: TGTGCCAGTACAATGGGCAGCCGCTATGGCTACACCTTC.

The chain links TRBV7-9 to TRBJ1-2; D gene unclear. V shed 5 bases and J shed 3 bases, with 7 bases lying between them. The CDR3 is made up of 12 amino acids. Germline CDR1 SEHNR, CDR2 FQNEAQ (reference sequence). The DNA of the CDR3 is TGTGCCAGCAGCCCCCGAGACTATGGCTACACCTTC. Protein sequence: CASSPRDYGYTF.

This clone was counted between two and nine times. The rearrangement joins TRBV4-2 to TRBJ2-7, with TRBD2 as a possible D gene (5 bases). This CDR3 has 14 residues. V was trimmed by 1 base and J by 2 bases, leaving 9 bases between them. The V gene's germline CDR1 is LGHNA and CDR2 YNFKEQ. The CDR3: CASSQAGRAYEQYF. The CDR3 DNA is TGTGCCAGCAGCCAAGCTGGGCGGGCCTACGAGCAGTACTTC.

The V call is TRBV7-2, the J call TRBJ1-5; tentative D call: TRBD1 (5 bases). The CDR3 is 15 amino acids. Germline V CDR1 and CDR2: SGHTA, FQGNSA. V lost 4 bases, J lost 0 bases, and 10 bases lay in between. The CDR3 DNA is TGTGCCAGCAGCTCGGGGGGTAATAGCAATCAGCCCCAGCATTTT. Amino acid sequence: CASSSGGNSNQPQHF.

In its sample, this clone was seen once. This chain links TRBV4-1 with TRBJ1-4; 8 positions agree with TRBD1. V dropped 1 base and J dropped 6; count of bases not matched to a gene: 4. Germline loops: CDR1 MGHRA, CDR2 YSYEKL. This CDR3 spans 15 amino acids. The CDR3 coding sequence is TGCGCCAGCAGCCAAGTTACAGGGGGAGATGAAAAACTGTTTTTT. This translates into CASSQVTGGDEKLFF.

The V call is TRBV5-1, the J call TRBJ2-1, with TRBD2 matching over 7 bases. Germline V gives CDR1 SGHRS, CDR2 YFSETQ. The V and J ends lost 0 bases and 6 bases, in that order; junction bases with no gene match: 9. CDR3 size: 16 residues. The CDR3 nucleotides are TGCGCCAGCAGCTTGGTTTGGCTAGCGGAGTCCAATGAGCAGTTCTTC. It yields the protein CASSLVWLAESNEQFF.

The chain couples TRBV12-5 to TRBJ1-1; D is perhaps TRBD1 (5 bases). Trimming took off 0 bases at V and 4 bases at J, with 9 bases between the two ends. From germline, CDR1 is LGHNT and CDR2 FRNRAP. The CDR3 contains 14 residues. Here the CDR3 reads CASGLVVGRTEAFF. The CDR3 DNA reads TGTGCTAGTGGTTTGGTAGTGGGGCGCACTGAAGCTTTCTTT.

J is TRBJ1-3 and V is TRBV19; D not certain. The CDR3 spans 15 residues. With 4 bases removed from V and 0 bases from J, the gap between germline ends came to 10 bases. Germline V gene data show CDR1 as LNHDA and CDR2 as SQIVND (reference sequence). CDR3 in amino acids: CASSTVSSSGNTIYF. The CDR3, as DNA: TGTGCCAGTAGTACAGTCTCAAGCTCTGGAAACACCATATATTTT.

This clone was seen just once. J is TRBJ2-7 and V is TRBV2, with D maybe TRBD2 (5 bases). Trimming took off 4 bases at V and 5 bases at J, with 15 bases between the two ends. The CDR3 covers 14 residues. Germline CDR1 is SNHLY and CDR2 is FYNNEI. The CDR3: CASSVVGSPHEQYF. CDR3 bases: TGTGCCAGCAGTGTAGTTGGGAGCCCCCACGAGCAGTACTTC.

V is TRBV9 and J is TRBJ2-7; D is possibly TRBD1 (5 bases). There are 15 residues in the CDR3. In germline, CDR1 is SGDLS, CDR2 YYNGEE. V was cut by 0 bases and J by 2 bases, with 12 bases left in between. Here the CDR3 reads CASSVGVGATYEQYF. The CDR3 nucleotides read TGTGCCAGCAGCGTAGGTGTAGGGGCTACCTACGAGCAGTACTTC.

This clone has a single count. The rearrangement links TRBV28 to TRBJ1-1; a weak D match, TRBD1 (5 bases). Germline CDR1 reads MDHEN; CDR2 reads SYDVKM. The V end lost 6 bases, the J end lost 6 bases, and 11 bases lay between the germline ends. The length of the CDR3 is 12 residues. CDR3 bases: TGTGCCAGCAGACTGCAGGGATCTGAAGCTTTCTTT. Translated, it gives CASRLQGSEAFF.

The CDR3 DNA reads as TGTGCCAGCTCACCACCCGGGACAGGGACCCTTCGTGGAAACACCATATATTTT. It encodes CASSPPGTGTLRGNTIYF. The chain combines TRBV18 with TRBJ1-3; 9 bases are shared with TRBD1. J gave up 3 bases and V 0 bases, and 9 bases lay outside the gene matches. The CDR3 extends over 18 amino acids. Germline-derived CDR1 and CDR2 are KGHSH and LQKENI. Based on the CDR3 plus reference TRBV18 and TRBJ1-3, the full variable domain is NAGVMQNPRHLVRRRGQEARLRCSPMKGHSHVYWYRQLPEEGLKFMVYLQKENIIDESGMPKERFSAEFPKEGPSILRIQQVVRGDSAAYFCASSPPGTGTLRGNTIYFGEGSWLTVV.

Notes on this clone: Other DNA sequences within the sample encode an identical CDR3. V usage is TRBV12-3 or TRBV12-4 and J usage is TRBJ2-7; 7 nucleotides match TRBD1. V was pared by 3 bases and J by 2 bases, with 1 base of the junction left unmatched. CDR3 length: 13 amino acids. This CDR3 is CASSLGQTYEQYF. CDR3 nucleotide sequence: TGTGCCAGCAGTTTGGGACAGACCTACGAGCAGTACTTC.

V gene TRBV19 combines with J gene TRBJ1-2; TRBD1 aligns across 7 bases. The CDR3 totals 13 residues. CDR1 is LNHDA and CDR2 is SQIVND in the germline V gene (reference sequence). V was pared by 4 bases and J by 5 bases, with 4 bases of the junction left unmatched. CDR3 in amino acids: CASSTEQGYGYTF. CDR3 sequence (DNA): TGTGCCAGTAGTACAGAACAGGGGTATGGCTACACCTTC.

This chain connects TRBV2 to TRBJ1-2, with a possible D match to TRBD1 (5 bases). V was trimmed by 6 bases and J by 2 bases, leaving 13 bases between them. CDR3 length: 14 residues. CDR1 SNHLY and CDR2 FYNNEI come from the germline V gene. The CDR3 loop reads CASSAGLMNYGYTF. Here the CDR3 DNA reads TGTGCCAGCAGCGCAGGGTTAATGAACTATGGCTACACCTTC.

This clone has a single count. The rearrangement links TRBV13 to TRBJ2-3, with TRBD1 as a possible D gene (6 bases). CDR3 length: 16 amino acids. Trimming left V 3 bases short and J 0 bases short, with 13 bases between. Germline CDR1 reads PRHDT; CDR2 reads FYEKMQ (reference sequence). The CDR3 region has the DNA TGTGCCAGCAGCTTTATGGGGGCGTCTAGCACAGATACGCAGTATTTT. Translation gives CASSFMGASSTDTQYF.